Below are 9 T cell receptor beta chains sequenced from a single sample in a study of neurological immune-mediated disorders (dated by TCRdb to between 2019 and 2020). Libraries were built with 5' RACE. Sequencer: Illumina HiSeq 2500. The public reads were reprocessed in TCRdb via fastp at Q25 and MiXCR, keeping in-frame beta chains. Duplicate CDR3 protein sequences are folded into a single record with the most common DNA and genes. This sample lists under 60,000 distinct CDR3 sequences; approximately 15% were detected once. Roughly 4% of the sample is in the top ten clones. What was sequenced was PBMCs. Source of these receptors: a man aged 55 to 70 in good health.

Worth noting for this clonotype: The junction and the germline gene differ at one end; a read error may be behind it. The V call is TRBV18, the J call TRBJ2-7; TRBD2 agrees at 13 bases. Germline assignment: CDR1 KGHSH and CDR2 LQKENI. CDR3 length equals 16 residues. As DNA, the CDR3 is TGTGCCAACTCACAACCGGGACTAGCGGGACTCGGCGAGCAGTACTTC. It encodes CANSQPGLAGLGEQYF.

As for this clonotype: A read error may produce the germline difference seen at one junction end. The chain combines TRBV2 with TRBJ1-5; 9 positions match TRBD1. The CDR3 covers 16 residues. The germline CDR1 and CDR2 sequences are SNHLY and FYNNEI. The DNA of the CDR3 is TGTGCCAGCAGTGGCTGGGACAGGGCCAGCAATCAAACCCAGAATTTT. It is translated as CASSGWDRASNQTQNF.

This clonotype has ten or more counts. The chain combines TRBV5-1 with TRBJ1-6; TRBD1 agrees at 9 bases. Germline V gives CDR1 SGHRS, CDR2 YFSETQ. The J segment lost 9 bases and the V segment lost 4 bases, leaving 8 bases of the junction unmatched. The CDR3 runs 15 residues. The CDR3 loop reads CASSMRTGELSPLHF. CDR3 bases: TGCGCCAGCAGCATGCGGACAGGGGAACTTTCACCCCTCCACTTT.

Only one count was recorded for this clonotype. Just one base apart from a much larger clone, this may be a read error. V gene TRBV28 combines with J gene TRBJ1-1; unclear D gene. Per germline, CDR1 MDHEN and CDR2 SYDVKM. The CDR3 spans 12 residues. Here the CDR3 DNA reads TGTGCCAGCAGATACCAAGTCACTGAAGCTTTATTT. Its translation: CASRYQVTEALF.

This chain joins TRBV27 and TRBJ2-1; TRBD2 matches 9 bases. The CDR3 length is 18 residues. V shed 2 bases, J shed 7 bases, and the junction held 15 bases outside the gene matches. The germline gives CDR1 MNHEY, CDR2 SMNVEV (reference sequence). DNA of the CDR3: TGTGCCAGCAGTTTAAAGGGGGCGGGAGGGCTGCTGTGTAATGAGCAGTTCTTC. Translated, it gives CASSLKGAGGLLCNEQFF.

The V gene is TRBV6-1, the J gene TRBJ2-1, with a tentative D call TRBD1 (6 bases). This CDR3 spans 16 amino acids. V was clipped by 1 base and J by 9 bases, with 19 bases between them. Germline CDR1 reads MNHNS; CDR2 reads SASEGT. The CDR3 DNA follows: TGTGCCAGCAGTGAAGGGTTGGGGGACATCAGAGGTGAGCAGTTCTTC. Its translation is CASSEGLGDIRGEQFF.

This clonotype came up many times. The V gene is TRBV5-1, the J gene TRBJ2-3; 7 nucleotides agree with TRBD2. CDR1 and CDR2 (germline): SGHRS, YFSETQ. V was pared by 2 bases and J by 2 bases, with 5 bases of the junction left unmatched. The CDR3 has 15 amino acids. DNA for the CDR3: TGCGCCAGCAGCTTAGGCCTAGCGGACACAGATACGCAGTATTTT. It encodes CASSLGLADTDTQYF.

This clonotype was observed at least ten times. The rearrangement joins TRBV6-5 to TRBJ2-7; 8 bases align to TRBD1. There are 16 residues in the CDR3. CDR1 and CDR2 from the germline V gene are MNHEY and SVGAGI. V lost 0 bases, J lost 6 bases, and 10 bases stayed unmatched. The CDR3 loop reads CASSYSHRGARGEQYF. For the CDR3, the DNA is TGTGCCAGCAGTTACTCCCACAGGGGGGCGAGGGGCGAGCAGTACTTC.

The chain links TRBV19 to TRBJ2-1, with 13 nucleotides matching TRBD2. Germline V lookup: CDR1 LNHDA, CDR2 SQIVND (reference sequence). CDR3 size: 15 residues. J was trimmed by 7 bases and V by 5 bases; bases with no gene match: 5. DNA of the CDR3: TGTGCCAGTAGTCGAGGGACTAGCGGGGTGAATGAGCAGTTCTTC. Its translation is CASSRGTSGVNEQFF.